The clone carrying this T cell receptor beta chain appeared a few times. The antigen is not known. The data derive from a study of OX40 agonist ivuxolimab in advanced cancers. Findings and limits, study-wide: Averaged across samples, CD8+ T cells carried more expanded clones than CD4+ did.

The CDR3 runs 16 residues. Germline V lookup: CDR1 SNHLY, CDR2 FYNNEI. V was pared by 4 bases and J by 4 bases, with 7 bases of the junction left unmatched. Sequencing used immunoSEQ multiplex PCR; TCRdb keeps in-frame clones, though not all of them. The data contain about 70,000 clones, 80% to 95% of them singletons. The receptor was derived from an adult with an advanced solid tumor such as melanoma, head and neck, liver or kidney cancer. Here the sequenced sample was CD4+ or CD8+ T cells sorted from blood, taken in a trial of the OX40 agonist ivuxolimab. The gene calls are TRBV2 and TRBJ2-1; 10 bases match TRBD2. CDR3 amino acids: CASSGSSGGYYNEQFF. The CDR3 DNA sequence: TGTGCCAGCAGTGGTTCTAGCGGGGGATATTACAATGAGCAGTTCTTC. The full variable domain, rest sourced from reference TRBV2 and TRBJ2-1, is EPEVTQTPSHQVTQMGQEVILRCVPISNHLYFYWYRQILGQKVEFLVSFYNNEISEKSEIFDDQFSVERPDGSNFTLKIRSTKLEDSAMYFCASSGSSGGYYNEQFFGPGTRLTVL.